The text below deals with one T cell receptor beta chain. What it recognizes is unknown. Repertoires were generated with immunoSEQ multiplex PCR, while TCRdb's copy carries only in-frame clones and drops some. This sample has more than 110,000 clones; about nine tenths occur once, and the top ten carry around 3.5%. This record belongs to a study of T cell responses to AZD1222 COVID-19 vaccine. Study results and limitations: White British people made up most donors, females outnumbered males, and clonal diversity was possibly underestimated. Following two doses of AZD1222, Spike-specific TCR breadth and depth rose. Repertoire samples came only from after the peak T cell response.

Losses at the gene ends were 3 bases for V and 7 bases for J; bases not matched to a gene: 9. The CDR3 runs 15 residues. Germline CDR1 and CDR2: MDHEN and SYDVKM. Material: peripheral blood, obtained on day 0 of AZD1222 vaccination. The chain recombines TRBV28 with TRBJ1-5, with 7 bases matching TRBD1. The clonotype originates from an adult in good health. The DNA of the CDR3 is TGTGCCAGCAGTTTGGGCAGGGGGAGTGTGCAGCCCCAGCATTTT. This sequence encodes CASSLGRGSVQPQHF.